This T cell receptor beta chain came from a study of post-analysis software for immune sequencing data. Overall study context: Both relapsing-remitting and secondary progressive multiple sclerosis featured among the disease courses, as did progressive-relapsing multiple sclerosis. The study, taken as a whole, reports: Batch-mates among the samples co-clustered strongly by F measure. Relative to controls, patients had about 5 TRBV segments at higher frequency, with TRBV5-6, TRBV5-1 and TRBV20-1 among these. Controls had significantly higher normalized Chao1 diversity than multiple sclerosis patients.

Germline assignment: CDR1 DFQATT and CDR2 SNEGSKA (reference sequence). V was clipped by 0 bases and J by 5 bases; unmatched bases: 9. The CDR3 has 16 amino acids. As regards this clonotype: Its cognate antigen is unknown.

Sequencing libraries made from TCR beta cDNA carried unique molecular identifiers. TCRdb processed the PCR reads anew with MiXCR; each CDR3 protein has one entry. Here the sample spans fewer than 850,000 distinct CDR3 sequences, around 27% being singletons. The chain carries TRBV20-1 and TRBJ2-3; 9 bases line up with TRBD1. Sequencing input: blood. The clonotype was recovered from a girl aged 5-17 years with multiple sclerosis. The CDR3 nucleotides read TGCAGTGCTAGAGATGGAGGGACAGGGAATAAAGATACGCAGTATTTT. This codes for CSARDGGTGNKDTQYF.